These T cell receptor beta chains were read from a single sample in a study of cytomegalovirus exposure and HLA in healthy donors. The method was immunoSEQ multiplex PCR; TCRdb's version includes in-frame clones alone and lacks a portion of them. The sample lists approximately 150,000 clones; around 80% were seen once. The specimen sequenced was PBMCs. The receptor set was obtained from a man in his forties in good health and CMV-seronegative. Each CDR3 is given with its conserved first and last residue. The D gene is left open where the match is weak. Clone sizes are given selectively: once, few, many, or a class where the clone is expanded.

NA	NA	TRBJ2-5	TRBV18	CASTDSTIQETQYF	TGTGCCAGCACCGACAGCACGATCCAAGAGACCCAGTACTTC
NA	NA	TRBJ1-1	TRBV9	CASSVGWSMNTEAFF	TGTGCCAGCAGCGTAGGATGGTCTATGAACACTGAAGCTTTCTTT
NA	NA	TRBJ1-1	TRBV18	CASSPLGGNTEAFF	TGTGCCAGCTCACCACTAGGCGGGAACACTGAAGCTTTCTTT
TRBD2	NA	TRBJ2-2	TRBV5-1	CASSPRGGRDGELFF	TGCGCCAGCAGCCCGCGGGGGGGCCGGGACGGGGAGCTGTTTTTT
NA	once	TRBJ1-1	TRBV6-1	CASSERVDMNTEAFF	TGTGCCAGCAGTGAAAGGGTGGACATGAACACTGAAGCTTTCTTT
TRBD1	NA	TRBJ1-5	TRBV7-2	CASSGGYRGRGQPQHF	TGTGCCAGCAGCGGAGGGTACAGGGGCAGGGGTCAGCCCCAGCATTTT
NA	NA	TRBJ2-1	TRBV7-6	CASSLEAGPNEQFF	TGTGCCAGCAGCTTAGAGGCAGGGCCCAATGAGCAGTTCTTC
TRBD1	NA	TRBJ1-3	TRBV7-2	CASRPDRGPGNTIYF	TGTGCCAGCAGACCCGACAGGGGACCTGGAAACACCATATATTTT
NA	NA	TRBJ1-6	TRBV5-8	CASRRRSYNSPLHF	TGTGCCAGCAGAAGGAGGTCCTATAATTCACCCCTCCACTTT
NA	NA	TRBJ2-4	TRBV11-1	CASSLETNIQYF	TGTGCCAGCAGCTTAGAGACTAACATTCAGTACTTC
NA	NA	TRBJ1-2	TRBV11-2	CASSLDRRGSNYGYTF	TGTGCCAGCAGCTTAGATCGACGAGGCAGCAACTATGGCTACACCTTC
TRBD1	NA	TRBJ1-2	TRBV6-1	CASQGDRENLYGYTF	TGTGCCAGCCAGGGGGACAGGGAAAATCTCTATGGCTACACCTTC
NA	NA	TRBJ1-6	TRBV19	CASSIGTAGDSPLHF	TGTGCCAGTAGTATAGGGACCGCAGGGGATTCACCCCTCCACTTT
NA	NA	TRBJ1-2	TRBV19	CASSSTGAQDYGYTF	TGTGCCAGTAGTTCTACAGGAGCTCAGGACTATGGCTACACCTTC
NA	NA	TRBJ2-1	TRBV9	CASTLGSPSYNEQFF	TGTGCCAGCACCCTCGGGTCTCCCTCCTACAATGAGCAGTTCTTC
TRBD1	NA	TRBJ2-7	TRBV18	CASSASGTGGGGQYF	TGTGCCAGCTCAGCTTCCGGGACAGGGGGCGGTGGGCAGTACTTC
TRBD2	NA	TRBJ2-3	TRBV2	CASSGIRGGGTDTQYF	TGTGCCAGCAGTGGCATCCGGGGGGGCGGCACAGATACGCAGTATTTT
TRBD2	NA	TRBJ2-1	TRBV19	CASASGGGNEQFF	TGTGCCAGCGCTAGCGGGGGGGGCAATGAGCAGTTCTTC
TRBD1	NA	TRBJ2-2	TRBV6-1	CAINKGANVGELFF	TGTGCCATCAATAAGGGGGCGAACGTCGGGGAGCTGTTTTTT
TRBD1	NA	TRBJ1-6	TRBV29-1	CSVSGGLNSPLHF	TGCAGCGTTTCAGGGGGCCTAAATTCACCCCTCCACTTT
NA	NA	TRBJ2-3	TRBV4-3	CASSQDEVGGGTTDTQYF	TGCGCCAGCAGCCAAGATGAGGTGGGAGGGGGGACCACAGATACGCAGTATTTT
NA	NA	TRBJ1-2	TRBV27	CASSLGAPGSVYGYTF	TGTGCCAGCAGTTTAGGAGCCCCCGGATCTGTCTATGGCTACACCTTC
TRBD1	NA	TRBJ1-1	TRBV7-9	CASSVTGTGNTEAFF	TGTGCCAGCAGCGTCACCGGGACAGGGAACACTGAAGCTTTCTTT
TRBD1	NA	TRBJ1-6	TRBV11-2	CASSLSQGAGNSPLHF	TGTGCCAGCAGCTTATCACAGGGGGCGGGTAATTCACCCCTCCACTTT
TRBD2	few	TRBJ2-7	TRBV6-5	CASSYVRLAGQNEQYF	TGTGCCAGCAGTTACGTCAGACTAGCGGGGCAAAACGAGCAGTACTTC